Listed below are T cell receptor beta chains from one sample, sequenced in a study of cytotoxic CD8 clonotypes in ibrutinib-treated CLL. Repertoires were generated with immunoSEQ multiplex PCR, while TCRdb's copy carries only in-frame clones and drops some. The sample consists of 150,000 to 200,000 clones, about two thirds of them appearing once. The sequencing here drew on PBMCs, taken after 24 months of ibrutinib treatment. All receptors come from a human donor with chronic lymphocytic leukemia. Both conserved end residues are part of each CDR3. A D gene is named only where the DNA matches it firmly. Clone size, where shown, is once, few, many, or a class for clones that have expanded.

>TRBV15|.|TRBJ2-7|TRBD2
TGTGCCACCAGCAGAGCTTCCGCGGGAGCCTACGAGCAGTACTTC
CATSRASAGAYEQYF
>TRBV11-1|.|TRBJ2-3|.
TGTGCCAGCAGCTTAGAACGGGGGTGGAGCACAGATACGCAGTATTTT
CASSLERGWSTDTQYF
>TRBV7-6|once|TRBJ2-7|TRBD1
TGTGCCAGCAGCTTGACAGGGGGTTCCTACGAGCAGTACTTC
CASSLTGGSYEQYF
>TRBV27|few|TRBJ2-7|.
TGTGCCAGCAGTTATAGGAATACCTACGAGCAGTACTTC
CASSYRNTYEQYF
>TRBV18|.|TRBJ2-1|TRBD2
TGTGCCAGCTCACCAGAGCGGGATAATGAGCAGTTCTTC
CASSPERDNEQFF
>TRBV9|.|TRBJ1-2|TRBD1
TGTGCCAGCAGCGCCTCGGGACAGCCCAAAAACTATGGCTACACCTTC
CASSASGQPKNYGYTF
>TRBV15|.|TRBJ1-2|.
TGTGCCACCAGCAGAGACCGCGGGGGCGATGGCTACACCTTC
CATSRDRGGDGYTF
>TRBV9|.|TRBJ2-2|.
TGTGCCAGCAGCTTCCGGACCCCCGGGGAGCTGTTTTTT
CASSFRTPGELFF
>TRBV2|.|TRBJ2-5|TRBD2
TGTGCCAGCAGCGCCCGGACTAGCGGGAGTACGCTGGAGACCCAGTACTTC
CASSARTSGSTLETQYF
>TRBV20-1|few|TRBJ2-7|.
TGCAGTGTTAGTCATACCTACGAGCAGTACTTC
CSVSHTYEQYF
>TRBV5-1|.|TRBJ1-4|.
TGCGCCAGCAGCCCCGGGTCGGGAGTAAATAATGAAAAACTGTTTTTT
CASSPGSGVNNEKLFF
>TRBV9|.|TRBJ2-2|TRBD1
TGTGCCAGCAGCCCCGGGACAGCTACCGGGGAGCTGTTTTTT
CASSPGTATGELFF
>TRBV7-9|.|TRBJ1-1|TRBD1
TGTGCCAGCAGGCCGACAGGGTCGAACACTGAAGCTTTCTTT
CASRPTGSNTEAFF
>TRBV4-1|few|TRBJ2-5|TRBD2
TGCGCCAGCAGCCAAGATGTAGCGGGAGGGCAAGAGACCCAGTACTTC
CASSQDVAGGQETQYF
>TRBV18|.|TRBJ1-2|.
TGTGCCAGCTCACTGAGCACAAACTATGGCTACACCTTC
CASSLSTNYGYTF
>TRBV6-6|.|TRBJ1-5|.
TGTGCCAGCAGTTATCAAGATCAGCCCCAGCATTTT
CASSYQDQPQHF
>TRBV28|.|TRBJ2-6|TRBD2
TGTGCCAGCAGTCCTAGCGGGAGTTATGGGGCCAACGTCCTGACTTTC
CASSPSGSYGANVLTF
>TRBV7-6|.|TRBJ1-2|TRBD1
TGTGCCAGCAGCCTTGGACAGGGCCTCTCTGGCTACACCTTC
CASSLGQGLSGYTF
>TRBV5-1|.|TRBJ1-2|.
TGCGCCAGCAGCTTGGACCCTAACTATGGCTACACCTTC
CASSLDPNYGYTF
>TRBV4-1|.|TRBJ2-1|TRBD1
TGCGCCAGCAGCCAAGAGGACAGGGGTTTTAATGAGCAGTTCTTC
CASSQEDRGFNEQFF
>TRBV4-2|.|TRBJ2-7|.
TGTGCCAGCAGCCAAGCATACTCCTACGAGCAGTACTTC
CASSQAYSYEQYF
>TRBV7-9|.|TRBJ2-5|.
TGTGCCAGCAGCCACCGGAGGACACAGCAAGAGACCCAGTACTTC
CASSHRRTQQETQYF
>TRBV5-6|.|TRBJ2-7|TRBD2
TGTGCCAGCAGCTTGGGGCCAGCGGGAGGACTTTACGAGCAGTACTTC
CASSLGPAGGLYEQYF
>TRBV4-2|.|TRBJ2-7|.
TGTGCCAGCAGCCTCACGGCCAGAGGTACCTACGAGCAGTACTTC
CASSLTARGTYEQYF
>TRBV5-1|once|TRBJ2-6|TRBD2
TGCGCCAGCAGCTTGTTCATGGGACTAGCGGTAGGGGCCAACGTCCTGACTTTC
CASSLFMGLAVGANVLTF
>TRBV4-3|.|TRBJ1-1|.
TGCGCCAGCAGCCAAGTCCGGGGGGGGACTGAAGCTTTCTTT
CASSQVRGGTEAFF
>TRBV11-2|.|TRBJ2-6|.
TGTGCCAGCAGGGAGGTTCTCTCTGGGGCCAACGTCCTGACTTTC
CASREVLSGANVLTF
>TRBV14|.|TRBJ1-2|.
TGTGCCAGCAGCCAAGAGACAGTACTCGGTGGCTACACCTTC
CASSQETVLGGYTF
>TRBV4-2|once|TRBJ2-7|TRBD2
TGTGCCAGCAGCCAAGTGAGCGGGAGGGTAGTAAGCGAGCAGTACTTC
CASSQVSGRVVSEQYF
>TRBV2|.|TRBJ1-1|.
TGTGCCAGCAGACTGGACGGGACTCTTGAAGCTTTCTTT
CASRLDGTLEAFF
>TRBV6-1|.|TRBJ1-2|.
TGTGCCAGCAGTGCCTTTGGGGGAAACTATGGCTACACCTTC
CASSAFGGNYGYTF